This T cell receptor beta chain stems from a study of patients and donors after allogeneic stem cell transplantation. This CDR3 is 15 amino acids long. Trimming shortened V by 4 bases and J by 1 base, and 13 bases separated the two germline ends. In germline, CDR1 is SGHAT, CDR2 FQNNGV. Each CDR3 protein gets one entry after TCRdb re-called the RT-PCR reads with MiXCR. The sample consists of about 87,000 distinct CDR3 sequences, about 5% of them appearing once. Many counts were recorded for this clonotype. The sample taken for sequencing was blood, either unsorted or a sorted T cell fraction (not recorded which). J is TRBJ1-1 and V is TRBV11-2, with D perhaps matching TRBD1 (6 bases). The receptor's source is a human donor who was either an allogeneic HSCT recipient or a stem cell or donor lymphocyte infusion donor (not recorded which). It is not recorded whose cells these are; they may come from a transplant donor. The CDR3 spells CASSSFTGQNTEAFF. The CDR3 nucleotides read TGTGCCAGCAGCTCCTTTACAGGGCAGAACACTGAAGCTTTCTTT.